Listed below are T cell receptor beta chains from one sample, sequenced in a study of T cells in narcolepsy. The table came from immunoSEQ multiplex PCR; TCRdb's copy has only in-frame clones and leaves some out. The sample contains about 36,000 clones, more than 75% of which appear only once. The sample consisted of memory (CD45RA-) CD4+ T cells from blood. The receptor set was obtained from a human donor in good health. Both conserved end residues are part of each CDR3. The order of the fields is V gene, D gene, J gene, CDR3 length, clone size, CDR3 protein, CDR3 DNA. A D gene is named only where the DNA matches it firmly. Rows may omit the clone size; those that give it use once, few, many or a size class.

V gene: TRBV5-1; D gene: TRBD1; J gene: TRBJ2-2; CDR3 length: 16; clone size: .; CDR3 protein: CASSSGQGSTTGELFF; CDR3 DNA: TGCGCCAGCAGCTCAGGACAGGGAAGTACCACCGGGGAGCTGTTTTTT
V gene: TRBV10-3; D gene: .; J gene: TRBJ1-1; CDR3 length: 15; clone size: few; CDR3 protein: CAISESEMRNTEAFF; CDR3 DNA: TGTGCCATCAGTGAGTCGGAGATGAGGAACACTGAAGCTTTCTTT
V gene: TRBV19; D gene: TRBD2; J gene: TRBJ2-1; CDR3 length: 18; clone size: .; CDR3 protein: CASSIALTSGAHYNEQFF; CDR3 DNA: TGTGCCAGTAGTATAGCATTGACTAGCGGGGCCCACTACAATGAGCAGTTCTTC
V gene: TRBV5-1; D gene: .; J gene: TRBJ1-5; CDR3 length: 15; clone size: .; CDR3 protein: CASSPGDGGNQPQHF; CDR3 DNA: TGCGCCAGCAGCCCCGGTGATGGCGGCAATCAGCCCCAGCATTTT
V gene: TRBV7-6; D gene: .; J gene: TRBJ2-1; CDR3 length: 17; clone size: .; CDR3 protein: CASSLGEGQRIYNEQFF; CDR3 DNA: TGTGCCAGCAGCTTGGGGGAGGGACAGAGAATCTACAATGAGCAGTTCTTC
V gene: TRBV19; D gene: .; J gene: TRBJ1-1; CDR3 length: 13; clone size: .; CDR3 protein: CASSLWMDTEAFF; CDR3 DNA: TGTGCCAGTAGCCTCTGGATGGACACTGAAGCTTTCTTT
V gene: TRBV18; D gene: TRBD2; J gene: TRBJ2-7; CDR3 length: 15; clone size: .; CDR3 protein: CASSPGLAGVIEQYF; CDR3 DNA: TGTGCCAGCTCTCCCGGACTAGCGGGAGTCATTGAGCAGTACTTC
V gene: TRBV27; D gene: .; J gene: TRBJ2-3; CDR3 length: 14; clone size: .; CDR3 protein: CASTMFRGSDTQYF; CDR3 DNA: TGTGCCAGCACTATGTTCAGGGGTTCAGATACGCAGTATTTT
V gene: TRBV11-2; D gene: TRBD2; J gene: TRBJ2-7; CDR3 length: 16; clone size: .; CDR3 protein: CASSLSGAGGPYEQYF; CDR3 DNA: TGTGCCAGCAGCTTATCTGGAGCGGGAGGGCCATACGAGCAGTACTTC
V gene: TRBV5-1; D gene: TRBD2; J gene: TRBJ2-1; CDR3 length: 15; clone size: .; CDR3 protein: CASKGGLAGGNEQFF; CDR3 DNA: TGCGCCAGCAAGGGGGGGCTAGCGGGAGGCAATGAGCAGTTCTTC
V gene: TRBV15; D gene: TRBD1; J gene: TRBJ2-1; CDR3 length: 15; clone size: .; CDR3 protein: CATSRAGTGPNEQFF; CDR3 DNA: TGTGCCACCAGCAGAGCCGGGACAGGACCCAATGAGCAGTTCTTC
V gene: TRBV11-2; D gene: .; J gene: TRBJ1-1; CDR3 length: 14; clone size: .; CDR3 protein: CASSSSGAWTEAFF; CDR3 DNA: TGTGCCAGCAGCTCCTCAGGGGCGTGGACTGAAGCTTTCTTT
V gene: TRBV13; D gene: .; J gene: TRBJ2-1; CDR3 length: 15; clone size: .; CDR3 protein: CASSLVGGAYNEQFF; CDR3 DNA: TGTGCCAGCAGCTTAGTCGGGGGCGCCTACAATGAGCAGTTCTTC
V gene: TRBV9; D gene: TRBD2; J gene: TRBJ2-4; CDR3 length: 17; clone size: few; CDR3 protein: CASSTQASGRGKNIQYF; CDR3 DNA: TGTGCCAGCAGCACGCAAGCTAGCGGGAGAGGCAAAAACATTCAGTACTTC
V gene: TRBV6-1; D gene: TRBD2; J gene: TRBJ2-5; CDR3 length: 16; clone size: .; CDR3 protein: CASSELSSGGALEQYF; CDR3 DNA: TGTGCCAGCAGTGAGCTCTCTAGCGGGGGGGCTTTGGAGCAGTACTTC
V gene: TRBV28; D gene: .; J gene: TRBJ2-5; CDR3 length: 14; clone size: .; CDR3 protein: CASSSNGGTETQYF; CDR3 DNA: TGTGCCAGCAGCTCGAACGGGGGTACGGAGACCCAGTACTTC
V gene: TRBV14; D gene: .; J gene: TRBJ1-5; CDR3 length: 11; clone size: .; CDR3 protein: CASSPYQPQHF; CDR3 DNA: TGTGCCAGCAGCCCTTATCAGCCCCAGCATTTT
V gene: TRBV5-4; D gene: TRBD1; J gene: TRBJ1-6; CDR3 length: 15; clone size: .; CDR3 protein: CASSKSQGAQSPLHF; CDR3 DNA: TGTGCCAGCAGCAAGTCACAGGGGGCCCAATCACCCCTCCACTTT
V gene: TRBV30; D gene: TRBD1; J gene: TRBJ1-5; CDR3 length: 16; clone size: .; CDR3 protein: CAWIRGGPGQGQPQHF; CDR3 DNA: TGTGCCTGGATCAGGGGGGGACCGGGGCAGGGTCAGCCCCAGCATTTT
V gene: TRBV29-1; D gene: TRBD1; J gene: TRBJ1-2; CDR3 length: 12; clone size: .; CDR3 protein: CSVEDRGHGYTF; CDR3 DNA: TGCAGCGTGGAGGACAGGGGGCATGGCTACACCTTC
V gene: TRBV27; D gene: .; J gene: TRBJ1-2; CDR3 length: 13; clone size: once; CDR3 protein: CASSPTGMVGYTF; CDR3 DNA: TGTGCCAGCAGCCCTACAGGGATGGTCGGCTACACCTTC
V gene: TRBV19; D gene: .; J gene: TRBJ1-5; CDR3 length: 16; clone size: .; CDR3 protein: CASSIPRVDGNQPQHF; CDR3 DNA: TGTGCCAGTAGTATACCGCGGGTTGACGGCAATCAGCCCCAGCATTTT
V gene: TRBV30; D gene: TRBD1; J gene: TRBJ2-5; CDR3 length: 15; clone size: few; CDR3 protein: CAWSVGQGTQETQYF; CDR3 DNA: TGTGCCTGGAGTGTAGGACAGGGAACCCAAGAGACCCAGTACTTC
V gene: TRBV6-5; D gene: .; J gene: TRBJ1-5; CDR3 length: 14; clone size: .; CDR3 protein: CASSYGGANQPQHF; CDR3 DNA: TGTGCCAGCAGTTACGGGGGGGCAAATCAGCCCCAGCATTTT
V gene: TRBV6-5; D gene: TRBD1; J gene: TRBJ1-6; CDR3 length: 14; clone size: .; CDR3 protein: CASSWDSLNSPLHF; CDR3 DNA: TGTGCCAGCAGTTGGGACAGTCTCAATTCACCCCTCCACTTT
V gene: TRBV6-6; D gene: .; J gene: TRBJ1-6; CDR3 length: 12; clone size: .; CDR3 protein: CASSSDKSPLHF; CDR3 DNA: TGTGCCAGCAGTTCCGATAAGTCACCCCTCCACTTT
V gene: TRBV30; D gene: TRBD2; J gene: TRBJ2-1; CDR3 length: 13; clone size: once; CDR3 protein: CASSIAGPNEQFF; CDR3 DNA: TGTGCCTCAAGTATAGCGGGCCCCAATGAGCAGTTCTTC
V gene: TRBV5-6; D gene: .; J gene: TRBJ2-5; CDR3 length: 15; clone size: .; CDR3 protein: CASSLGPTDSETQYF; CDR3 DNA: TGTGCCAGCAGCTTGGGACCGACAGACTCTGAGACCCAGTACTTC
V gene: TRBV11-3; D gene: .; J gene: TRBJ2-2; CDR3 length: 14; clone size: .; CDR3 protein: CASSPDTVTGELFF; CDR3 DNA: TGTGCCAGCAGCCCAGATACGGTCACCGGGGAGCTGTTTTTT
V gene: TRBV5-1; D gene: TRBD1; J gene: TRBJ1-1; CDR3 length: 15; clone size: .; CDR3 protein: CASSLVGDRNTEAFF; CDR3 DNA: TGCGCCAGCAGCTTGGTTGGGGACAGGAACACTGAAGCTTTCTTT
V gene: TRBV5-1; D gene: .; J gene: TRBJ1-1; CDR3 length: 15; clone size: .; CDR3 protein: CASRVTRDGGTEAFF; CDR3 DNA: TGCGCCAGCAGGGTTACCAGGGATGGCGGAACTGAAGCTTTCTTT
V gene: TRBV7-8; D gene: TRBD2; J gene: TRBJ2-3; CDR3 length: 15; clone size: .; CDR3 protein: CASSPGLAGVDTQYF; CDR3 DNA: TGTGCCAGCAGCCCCGGACTAGCGGGGGTTGATACGCAGTATTTT
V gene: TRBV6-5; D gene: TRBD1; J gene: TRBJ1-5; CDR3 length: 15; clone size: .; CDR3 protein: CASSPRGTGVVPQHF; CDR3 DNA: TGTGCCAGCAGCCCCCGGGGGACAGGGGTGGTGCCCCAGCATTTT
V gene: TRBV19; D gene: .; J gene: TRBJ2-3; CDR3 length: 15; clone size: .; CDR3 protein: CASGRLGQGTDTQYF; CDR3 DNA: TGTGCCAGTGGAAGGTTGGGGCAGGGAACAGATACGCAGTATTTT
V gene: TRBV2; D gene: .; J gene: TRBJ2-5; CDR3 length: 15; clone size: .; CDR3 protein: CASSETRQNQETQYF; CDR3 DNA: TGTGCCAGCAGTGAGACCCGACAGAACCAAGAGACCCAGTACTTC
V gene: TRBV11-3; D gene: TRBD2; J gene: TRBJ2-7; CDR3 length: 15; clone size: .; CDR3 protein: CASSQTRSGNYEQYF; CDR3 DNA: TGTGCCAGCAGCCAGACCCGTAGCGGGAACTACGAGCAGTACTTC
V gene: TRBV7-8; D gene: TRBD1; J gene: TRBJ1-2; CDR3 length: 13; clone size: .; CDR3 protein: CASSSRQGYGYTF; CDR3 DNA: TGTGCCAGCAGCTCCCGACAGGGATATGGCTACACCTTC
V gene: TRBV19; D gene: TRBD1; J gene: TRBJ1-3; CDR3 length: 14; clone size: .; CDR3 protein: CASRADRTGNTIYF; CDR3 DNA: TGTGCCAGTAGGGCGGACAGGACTGGAAACACCATATATTTT
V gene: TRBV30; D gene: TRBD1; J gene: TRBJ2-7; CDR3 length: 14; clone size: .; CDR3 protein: CAWSTQGAMAEQYF; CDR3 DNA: TGTGCCTGGAGTACACAGGGGGCAATGGCCGAGCAGTACTTC